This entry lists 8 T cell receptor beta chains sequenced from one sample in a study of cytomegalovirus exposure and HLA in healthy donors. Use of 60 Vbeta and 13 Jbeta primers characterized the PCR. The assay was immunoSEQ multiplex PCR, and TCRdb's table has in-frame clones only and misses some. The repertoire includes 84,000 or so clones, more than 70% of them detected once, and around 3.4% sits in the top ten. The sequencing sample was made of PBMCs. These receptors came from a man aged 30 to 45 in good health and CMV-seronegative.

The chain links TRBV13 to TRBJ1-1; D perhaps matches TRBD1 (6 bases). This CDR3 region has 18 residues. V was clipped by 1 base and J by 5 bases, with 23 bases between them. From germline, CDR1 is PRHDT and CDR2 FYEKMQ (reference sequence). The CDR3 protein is CASSLASFRGFLGTEAFF. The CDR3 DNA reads TGTGCCAGCAGCTTAGCCTCCTTCAGGGGCTTCCTCGGGACTGAAGCTTTCTTT. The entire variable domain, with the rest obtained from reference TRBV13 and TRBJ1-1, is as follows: AAGVIQSPRHLIKEKRETATLKCYPIPRHDTVYWYQQGPGQDPQFLISFYEKMQSDKGSIPDRFSAQQFSDYHSELNMSSLELGDSALYFCASSLASFRGFLGTEAFFGQGTRLTVV.

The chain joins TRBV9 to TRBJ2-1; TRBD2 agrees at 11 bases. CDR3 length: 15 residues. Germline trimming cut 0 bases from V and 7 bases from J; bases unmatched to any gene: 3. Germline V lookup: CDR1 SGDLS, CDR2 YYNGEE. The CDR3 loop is CASSVASGRMNEQFF. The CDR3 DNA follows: TGTGCCAGCAGCGTAGCTAGCGGGAGGATGAATGAGCAGTTCTTC.

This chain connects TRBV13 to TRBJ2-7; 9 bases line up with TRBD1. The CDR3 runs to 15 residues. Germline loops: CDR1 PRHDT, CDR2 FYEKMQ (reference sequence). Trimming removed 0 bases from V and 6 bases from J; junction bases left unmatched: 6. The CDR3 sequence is CASSLGRDREPEQYF. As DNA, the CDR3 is TGTGCCAGCAGCTTAGGCCGGGACAGGGAACCCGAGCAGTACTTC.

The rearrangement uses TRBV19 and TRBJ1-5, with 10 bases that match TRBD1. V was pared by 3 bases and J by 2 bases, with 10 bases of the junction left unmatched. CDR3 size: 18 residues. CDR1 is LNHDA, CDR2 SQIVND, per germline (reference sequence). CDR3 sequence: CASSIPGQGIYGNQPQHF. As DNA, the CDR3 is TGTGCCAGTAGTATCCCGGGACAGGGGATTTATGGCAATCAGCCCCAGCATTTT.

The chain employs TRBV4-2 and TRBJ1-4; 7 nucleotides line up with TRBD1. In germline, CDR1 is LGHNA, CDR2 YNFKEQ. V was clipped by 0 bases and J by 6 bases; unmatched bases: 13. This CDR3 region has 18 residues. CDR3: CASSQDPGTDGDYEKLFF. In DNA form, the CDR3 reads TGTGCCAGCAGCCAAGATCCCGGGACAGATGGGGACTATGAAAAACTGTTTTTT.

CDR3: CASSLSARDTIYF. CDR3 nucleotide sequence: TGTGCCAGCAGCTTAAGCGCGAGGGACACCATATATTTT. This rearrangement joins TRBV11-3 to TRBJ1-3; no clear D gene. The germline V gene has CDR1 SGHNT and CDR2 YENEEA. The CDR3 extends over 13 amino acids. V was trimmed by 2 bases and J by 8 bases, leaving 10 bases between them.

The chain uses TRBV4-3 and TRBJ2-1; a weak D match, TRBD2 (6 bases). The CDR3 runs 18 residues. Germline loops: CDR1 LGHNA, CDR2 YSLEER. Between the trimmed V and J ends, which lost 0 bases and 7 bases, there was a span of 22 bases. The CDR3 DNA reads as TGCGCCAGCAGCCAAGACATATCGGCAGGGTTGGGGGGAAATGAGCAGTTCTTC. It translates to CASSQDISAGLGGNEQFF.

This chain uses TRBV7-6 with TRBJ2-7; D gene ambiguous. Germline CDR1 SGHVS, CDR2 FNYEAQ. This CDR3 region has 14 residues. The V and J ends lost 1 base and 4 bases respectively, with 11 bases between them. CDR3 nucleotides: TGTGCCAGCAGCTTAGTCGGGTTTGGGTACGAGCAGTACTTC. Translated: CASSLVGFGYEQYF.